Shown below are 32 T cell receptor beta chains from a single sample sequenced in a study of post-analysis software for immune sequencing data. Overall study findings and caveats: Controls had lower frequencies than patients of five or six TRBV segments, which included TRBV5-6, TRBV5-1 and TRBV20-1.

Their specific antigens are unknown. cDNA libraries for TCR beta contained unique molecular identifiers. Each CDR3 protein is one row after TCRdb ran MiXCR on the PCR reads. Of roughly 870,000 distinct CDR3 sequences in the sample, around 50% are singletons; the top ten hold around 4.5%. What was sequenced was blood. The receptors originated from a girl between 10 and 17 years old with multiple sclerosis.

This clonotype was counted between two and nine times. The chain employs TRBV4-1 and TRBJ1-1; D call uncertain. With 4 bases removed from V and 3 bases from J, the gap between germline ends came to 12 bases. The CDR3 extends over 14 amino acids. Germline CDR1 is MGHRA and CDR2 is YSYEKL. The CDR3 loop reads CASSPHSTDTEAFF. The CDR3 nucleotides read TGCGCCAGCAGCCCCCACTCCACCGACACTGAAGCTTTCTTT.

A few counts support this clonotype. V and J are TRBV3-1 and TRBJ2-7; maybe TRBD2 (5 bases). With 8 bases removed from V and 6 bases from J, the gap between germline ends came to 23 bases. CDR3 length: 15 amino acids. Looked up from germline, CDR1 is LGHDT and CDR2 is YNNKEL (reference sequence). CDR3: CASALTGGLATEQYF. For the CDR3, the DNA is TGTGCCAGCGCCCTTACCGGTGGACTGGCGACCGAGCAGTACTTC.

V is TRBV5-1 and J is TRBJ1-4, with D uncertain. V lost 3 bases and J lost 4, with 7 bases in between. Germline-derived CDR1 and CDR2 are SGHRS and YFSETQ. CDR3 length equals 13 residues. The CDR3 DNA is TGCGCCAGCAGCTCCCGAGGTAATGAAAAACTGTTTTTT. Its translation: CASSSRGNEKLFF.

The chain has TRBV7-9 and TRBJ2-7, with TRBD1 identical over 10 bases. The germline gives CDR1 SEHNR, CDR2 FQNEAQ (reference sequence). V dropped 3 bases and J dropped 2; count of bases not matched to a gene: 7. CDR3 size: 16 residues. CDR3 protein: CASSFRDRGSTYEQYF. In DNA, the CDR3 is TGTGCCAGCAGCTTCCGGGACAGGGGATCAACCTACGAGCAGTACTTC.

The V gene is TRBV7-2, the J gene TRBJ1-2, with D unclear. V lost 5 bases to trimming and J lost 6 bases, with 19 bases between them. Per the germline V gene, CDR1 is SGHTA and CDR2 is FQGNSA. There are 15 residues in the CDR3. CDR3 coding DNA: TGTGCCAGCAGCCGATTCCGGGCCGGCGCGGATGGCTACACCTTC. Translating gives CASSRFRAGADGYTF.

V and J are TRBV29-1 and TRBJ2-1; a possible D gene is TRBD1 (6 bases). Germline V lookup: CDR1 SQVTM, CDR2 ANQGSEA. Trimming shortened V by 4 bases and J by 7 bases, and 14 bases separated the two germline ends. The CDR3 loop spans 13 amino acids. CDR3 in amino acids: CSVAGALFNEQFF. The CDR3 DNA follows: TGCAGCGTTGCAGGGGCGCTTTTTAATGAGCAGTTCTTC.

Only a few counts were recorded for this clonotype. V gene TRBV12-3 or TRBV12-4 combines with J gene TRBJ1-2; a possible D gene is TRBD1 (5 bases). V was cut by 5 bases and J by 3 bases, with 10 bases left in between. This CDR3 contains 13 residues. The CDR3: CASSGDGYYGYTF. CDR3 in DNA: TGTGCCAGCAGTGGGGACGGATACTATGGCTACACCTTC.

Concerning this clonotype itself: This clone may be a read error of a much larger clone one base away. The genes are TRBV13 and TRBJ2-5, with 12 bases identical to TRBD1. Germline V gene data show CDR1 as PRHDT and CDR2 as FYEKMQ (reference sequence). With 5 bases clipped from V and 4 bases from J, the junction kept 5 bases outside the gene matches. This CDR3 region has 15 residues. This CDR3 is CASSPGTGGPETQYF. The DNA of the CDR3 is TGTGCCAGCAGCCCCGGGACAGGGGGCCCAGAGACCCAGTACTTC.

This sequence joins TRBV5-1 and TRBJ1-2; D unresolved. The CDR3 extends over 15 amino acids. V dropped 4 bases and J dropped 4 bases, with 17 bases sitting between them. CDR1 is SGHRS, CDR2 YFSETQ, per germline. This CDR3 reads CASSPDRTTGYGYTF. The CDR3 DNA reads TGCGCCAGCAGCCCCGACCGCACTACTGGCTATGGCTACACCTTC.

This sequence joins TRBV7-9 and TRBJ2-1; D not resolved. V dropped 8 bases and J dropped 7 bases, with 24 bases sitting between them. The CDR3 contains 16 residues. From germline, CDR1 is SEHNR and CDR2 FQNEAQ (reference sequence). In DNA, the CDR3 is TGTGCCAGCGGCGGTATCCAGCTTGAGTCAATGAATGAGCAGTTCTTC. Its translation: CASGGIQLESMNEQFF. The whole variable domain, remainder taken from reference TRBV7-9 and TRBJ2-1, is DTGVSQNPRHKITKRGQNVTFRCDPISEHNRLYWYRQTLGQGPEFLTYFQNEAQLEKSRLLSDRFSAERPKGSFSTLEIQRTEQGDSAMYLCASGGIQLESMNEQFFGPGTRLTVL.

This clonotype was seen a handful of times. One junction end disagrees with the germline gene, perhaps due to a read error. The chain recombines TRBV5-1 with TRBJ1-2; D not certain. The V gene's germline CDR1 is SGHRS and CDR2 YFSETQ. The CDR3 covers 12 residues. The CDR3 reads CASTLEGSGYTF. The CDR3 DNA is TGCGCCAGCACCTTGGAAGGGAGCGGCTACACCTTC.

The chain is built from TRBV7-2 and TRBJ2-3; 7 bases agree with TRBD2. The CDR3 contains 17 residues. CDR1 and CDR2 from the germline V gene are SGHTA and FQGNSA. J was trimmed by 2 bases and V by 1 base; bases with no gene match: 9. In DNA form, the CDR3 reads TGTGCCAGCAGCTTAGAGCCCCTAGCGGCCTACACAGATACGCAGTATTTT. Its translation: CASSLEPLAAYTDTQYF. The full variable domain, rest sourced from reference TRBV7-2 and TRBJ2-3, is GAGVSQSPSNKVTEKGKDVELRCDPISGHTALYWYRQSLGQGLEFLIYFQGNSAPDKSGLPSDRFSAERTGGSVSTLTIQRTQQEDSAVYLCASSLEPLAAYTDTQYFGPGTRLTVL.

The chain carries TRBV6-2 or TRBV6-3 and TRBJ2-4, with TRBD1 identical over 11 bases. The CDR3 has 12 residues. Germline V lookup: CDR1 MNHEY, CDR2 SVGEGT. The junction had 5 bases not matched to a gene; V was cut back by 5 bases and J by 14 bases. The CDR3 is CASSPMGQGEYF. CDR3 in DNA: TGTGCCAGCAGTCCCATGGGACAGGGGGAGTACTTC.

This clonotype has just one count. CDR3 in DNA: TGCAGTGCCTCAAACGTCGGGCGGGGGAAGAACGAGCAGTACTTC. Protein sequence: CSASNVGRGKNEQYF. The chain recombines TRBV20-1 with TRBJ2-5, with 7 bases lining up with TRBD2. The J call is doubtful: the DNA matches TRBJ2-7 better. In germline, CDR1 is DFQATT, CDR2 SNEGSKA (reference sequence). The CDR3 consists of 15 residues.

CDR3 in amino acids: CASSPGLAGGTFQETQYF. CDR3 nucleotides: TGTGCCAGCAGCCCCGGACTAGCGGGAGGCACCTTTCAAGAGACCCAGTACTTC. The chain employs TRBV3-1 and TRBJ2-7; 14 bases align to TRBD2. The J call may be wrong; the DNA end is better matched by TRBJ2-5. Germline assignment: CDR1 LGHDT and CDR2 YNNKEL (reference sequence). This CDR3 region has 18 residues.

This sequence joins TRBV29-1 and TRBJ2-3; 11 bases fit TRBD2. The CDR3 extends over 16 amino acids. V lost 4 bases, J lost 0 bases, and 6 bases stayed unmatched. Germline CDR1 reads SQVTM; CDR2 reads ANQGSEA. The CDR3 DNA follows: TGCAGCGTTGCCGGGACTAGCGGAGCTAGCACAGATACGCAGTATTTT. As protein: CSVAGTSGASTDTQYF.

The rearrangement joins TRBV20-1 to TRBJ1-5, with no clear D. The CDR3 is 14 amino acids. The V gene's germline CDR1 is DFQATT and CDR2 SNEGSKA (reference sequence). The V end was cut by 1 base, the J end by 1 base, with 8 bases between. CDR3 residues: CSARAGESNQPQHF. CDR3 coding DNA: TGCAGTGCTAGAGCCGGGGAGAGCAATCAGCCCCAGCATTTT.

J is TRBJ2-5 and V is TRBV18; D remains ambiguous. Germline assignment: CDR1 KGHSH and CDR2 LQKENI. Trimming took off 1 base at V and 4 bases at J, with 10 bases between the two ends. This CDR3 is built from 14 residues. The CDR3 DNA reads TGTGCCAGCTCACCACAACTGAATCGAGAGACCCAGTACTTC. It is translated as CASSPQLNRETQYF.

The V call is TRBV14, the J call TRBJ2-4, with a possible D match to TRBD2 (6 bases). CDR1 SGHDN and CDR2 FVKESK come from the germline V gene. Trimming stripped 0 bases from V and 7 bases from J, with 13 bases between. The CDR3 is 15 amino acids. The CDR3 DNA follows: TGTGCCAGCAGCCAAGATAGTGGACGGGGGAACATTCAGTACTTC. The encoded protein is CASSQDSGRGNIQYF.

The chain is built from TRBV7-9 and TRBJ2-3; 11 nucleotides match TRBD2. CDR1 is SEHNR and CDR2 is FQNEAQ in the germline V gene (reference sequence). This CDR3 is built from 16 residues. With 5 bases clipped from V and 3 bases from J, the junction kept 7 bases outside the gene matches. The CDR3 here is CASSQWLAGGTDTQYF. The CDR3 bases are TGTGCCAGCAGCCAATGGCTAGCGGGGGGAACAGATACGCAGTATTTT.

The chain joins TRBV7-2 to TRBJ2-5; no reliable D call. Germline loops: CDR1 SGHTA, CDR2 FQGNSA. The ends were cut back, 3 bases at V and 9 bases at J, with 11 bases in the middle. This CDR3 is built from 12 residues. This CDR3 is CASSFLRSSQYF. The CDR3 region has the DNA TGTGCCAGCAGCTTCTTGCGGTCATCCCAGTACTTC.

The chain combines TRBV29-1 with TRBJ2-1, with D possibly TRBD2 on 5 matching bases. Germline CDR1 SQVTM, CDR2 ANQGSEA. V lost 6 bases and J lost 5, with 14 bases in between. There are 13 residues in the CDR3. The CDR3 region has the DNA TGCAGCGTCAAAAAGAGGGTTGACAATGAGCAGTTCTTC. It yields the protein CSVKKRVDNEQFF.

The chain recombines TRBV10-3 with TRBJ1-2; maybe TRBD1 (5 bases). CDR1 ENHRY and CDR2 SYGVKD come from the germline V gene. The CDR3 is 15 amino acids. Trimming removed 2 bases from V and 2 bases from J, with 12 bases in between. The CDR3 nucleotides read TGTGCCATCAGTGAGCCAGCGCGACAGAACTATGGCTACACCTTC. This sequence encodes CAISEPARQNYGYTF.

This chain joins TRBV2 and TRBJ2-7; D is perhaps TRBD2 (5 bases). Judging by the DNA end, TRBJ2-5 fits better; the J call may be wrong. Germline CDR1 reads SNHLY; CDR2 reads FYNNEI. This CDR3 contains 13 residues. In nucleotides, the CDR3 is TGTGCCAGCAGTGAAGTCGGACTTGAGACCCAGTACTTC. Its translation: CASSEVGLETQYF.

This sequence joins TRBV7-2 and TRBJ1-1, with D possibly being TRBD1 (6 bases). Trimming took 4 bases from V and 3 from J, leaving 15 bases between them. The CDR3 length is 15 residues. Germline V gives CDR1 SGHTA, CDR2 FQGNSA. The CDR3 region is CASSSYRARDTEAFF. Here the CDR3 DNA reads TGTGCCAGCAGCTCCTACAGGGCGAGGGACACTGAAGCTTTCTTT.

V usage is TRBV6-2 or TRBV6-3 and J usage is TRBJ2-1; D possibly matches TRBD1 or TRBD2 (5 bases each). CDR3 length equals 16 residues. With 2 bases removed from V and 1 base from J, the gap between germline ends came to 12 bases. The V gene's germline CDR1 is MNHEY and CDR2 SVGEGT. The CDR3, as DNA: TGTGCCAGCAGTTACGGGGCGGGTGGGTCCTACAATGAGCAGTTCTTC. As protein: CASSYGAGGSYNEQFF.

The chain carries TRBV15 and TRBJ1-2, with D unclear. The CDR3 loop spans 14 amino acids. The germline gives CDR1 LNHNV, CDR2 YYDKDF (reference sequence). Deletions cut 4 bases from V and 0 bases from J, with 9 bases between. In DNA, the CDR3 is TGTGCCACCAGCAAAGTGGAGCCTAACTATGGCTACACCTTC. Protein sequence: CATSKVEPNYGYTF.

This CDR3 is CSATRGAPYNSPLHF. DNA of the CDR3: TGCAGTGCCACCCGAGGGGCCCCCTATAATTCACCCCTCCACTTT. This rearrangement joins TRBV20-1 to TRBJ1-6; D possibly corresponds to TRBD1 (5 bases). CDR1 and CDR2 from the germline V gene are DFQATT and SNEGSKA (reference sequence). Between the trimmed V and J ends, which lost 6 bases and 2 bases, there was a span of 14 bases. CDR3 length: 15 residues.

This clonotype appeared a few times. CDR3 residues: CASSPGTGLQETQYF. The CDR3 DNA reads as TGTGCCAGCAGTCCCGGGACAGGGCTCCAAGAGACCCAGTACTTC. The rearrangement links TRBV25-1 to TRBJ2-5; TRBD1 matches 9 bases. Trimming cost V 5 bases and J 1 base; bases outside gene matches: 5. Germline V gene sequence: CDR1 MGHDK, CDR2 SYGVNS. This CDR3 contains 15 residues.

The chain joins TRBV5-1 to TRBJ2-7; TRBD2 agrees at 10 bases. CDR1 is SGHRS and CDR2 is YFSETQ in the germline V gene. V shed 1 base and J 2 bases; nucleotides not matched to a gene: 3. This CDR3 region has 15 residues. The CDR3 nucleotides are TGCGCCAGCAGCTTGAAACTAGCGGGGACCTACGAGCAGTACTTC. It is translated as CASSLKLAGTYEQYF.

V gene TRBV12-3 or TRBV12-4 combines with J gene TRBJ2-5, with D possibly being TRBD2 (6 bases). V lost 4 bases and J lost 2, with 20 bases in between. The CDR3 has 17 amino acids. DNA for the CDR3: TGTGCCAGCAGTTCTAACCCAGTGAGCGGGCGTCAAGAGACCCAGTACTTC. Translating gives CASSSNPVSGRQETQYF.

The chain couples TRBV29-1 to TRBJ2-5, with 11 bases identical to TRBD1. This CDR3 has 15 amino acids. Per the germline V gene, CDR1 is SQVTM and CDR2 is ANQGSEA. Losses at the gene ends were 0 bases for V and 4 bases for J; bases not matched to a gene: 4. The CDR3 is CSVEDADRGRETQYF. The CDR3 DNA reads TGCAGCGTTGAAGATGCGGACAGGGGGCGAGAGACCCAGTACTTC.